These 32 T cell receptor beta chains originate from one sample sequenced in a study of T-cell memory formation after mild COVID-19. TCRdb re-called the 5' RACE reads with MiXCR, one entry per CDR3 protein. Of about 190,000 distinct CDR3 sequences listed, approximately 20% were seen once; the top ten hold around 2.4%. Sequencing was carried out using PBMCs or a T cell subset sorted from them (not recorded which). The receptors were sampled from an adult woman who had mild COVID-19 (a few samples of this study predate the infection). Cell type and time point are not known.

This clonotype was found a few times. The V and J genes are TRBV4-2 and TRBJ2-2, with D maybe TRBD2 (7 bases). The CDR3 contains 16 residues. V dropped 1 base and J dropped 5 bases, with 14 bases sitting between them. Germline CDR1 and CDR2: LGHNA and YNFKEQ. As DNA, the CDR3 is TGTGCCAGCAGCCAAGCGGTGGGGGGGCTAACCGGGGAGCTGTTTTTT. Amino acids: CASSQAVGGLTGELFF.

This chain joins TRBV20-1 and TRBJ1-1, with D maybe TRBD1 (5 bases). The CDR3 covers 16 residues. The V end lost 6 bases, the J end lost 1 base, and 21 bases lay between the germline ends. Germline loops: CDR1 DFQATT, CDR2 SNEGSKA (reference sequence). The CDR3 is CSAIQVALIGNTEAFF. CDR3 DNA: TGCAGTGCGATACAGGTCGCACTAATCGGGAACACTGAAGCTTTCTTT.

This clonotype was seen at least ten times. This sequence joins TRBV4-1 and TRBJ2-1; perhaps TRBD1 as D (6 bases). The CDR3 sequence is 13 residues long. Germline values: CDR1 MGHRA, CDR2 YSYEKL. V lost 1 base, J lost 6 bases, and 7 bases lay in between. The CDR3, as DNA: TGCGCCAGCAGCCAAGGGGGGCGCAATGAGCAGTTCTTC. Translated, it gives CASSQGGRNEQFF.

The J gene is TRBJ2-1, the V gene TRBV20-1; D might be TRBD2 (6 bases). V shed 0 bases and J shed 5 bases, with 14 bases lying between them. Germline CDR1 is DFQATT and CDR2 is SNEGSKA (reference sequence). CDR3 length: 15 amino acids. The CDR3, as DNA: TGCAGTGCTAGAGATCCTAGCGACCATGACAATGAGCAGTTCTTC. It translates to CSARDPSDHDNEQFF.

The chain carries TRBV5-1 and TRBJ1-1; D not resolved. The V and J ends lost 4 bases and 4 bases respectively, with 8 bases between them. Germline V lookup: CDR1 SGHRS, CDR2 YFSETQ. The CDR3 loop spans 12 amino acids. This chain's CDR3 is CASSPAGTEAFF. The DNA of the CDR3 is TGCGCCAGCAGCCCTGCCGGCACTGAAGCTTTCTTT.

At least ten counts were recorded for this clonotype. V gene TRBV5-4 combines with J gene TRBJ2-1; perhaps TRBD1 as D (6 bases). There are 15 residues in the CDR3. CDR1 is SGHNT, CDR2 YYREEE, per germline (reference sequence). V gave up 4 bases and J gave up 6 bases, with 17 bases separating them. CDR3 DNA sequence: TGTGCCAGCAGCCCCCGTGGGGGCTGGAGCAATGAGCAGTTCTTC. Encoded protein: CASSPRGGWSNEQFF. The full variable domain, rest sourced from reference TRBV5-4 and TRBJ2-1, is ETGVTQSPTHLIKTRGQQVTLRCSSQSGHNTVSWYQQALGQGPQFIFQYYREEENGRGNFPPRFSGLQFPNYSSELNVNALELDDSALYLCASSPRGGWSNEQFFGPGTRLTVL.

The sample holds a few counts of this clonotype. This chain joins TRBV12-3 or TRBV12-4 and TRBJ1-1; the D is unclear. This CDR3 is built from 12 residues. Trimming shortened V by 7 bases and J by 7 bases, and 13 bases separated the two germline ends. CDR3 region: CASTVLYGEAFF. The CDR3 DNA reads as TGTGCCAGCACCGTACTCTATGGTGAAGCTTTCTTT.

This clonotype appeared a few times. V is TRBV6-2 or TRBV6-3 and J is TRBJ2-1; D perhaps matches TRBD2 (7 bases). Germline V gene lookup returns CDR1 MNHEY and CDR2 SVGEGT. The CDR3 contains 15 residues. Trimming took 7 bases from V and 2 from J, leaving 15 bases between them. CDR3 coding DNA: TGTGCCAGCACCTTCTGGGGGGGCCCCTACAATGAGCAGTTCTTC. It is translated as CASTFWGGPYNEQFF.

This clonotype was seen more than once but under ten times. This chain joins TRBV2 and TRBJ2-4; D remains ambiguous. Germline lookup yields CDR1 SNHLY and CDR2 FYNNEI. This CDR3 spans 15 amino acids. Trimming left V 6 bases short and J 0 bases short, with 12 bases between. The CDR3 coding sequence is TGTGCCAGCAGGGATAACCCCCTAGCCAAAAACATTCAGTACTTC. This encodes CASRDNPLAKNIQYF.

The chain links TRBV5-1 to TRBJ1-1; D perhaps matches TRBD1 (5 bases). Germline assignment: CDR1 SGHRS and CDR2 YFSETQ. V lost 3 bases and J lost 1, with 10 bases in between. The CDR3 is 14 amino acids. CDR3: CASSSGTWNTEAFF. The DNA of the CDR3 is TGCGCCAGCAGCTCCGGGACTTGGAACACTGAAGCTTTCTTT.

The chain joins TRBV2 to TRBJ1-5; 7 positions agree with TRBD1. This CDR3 has 17 amino acids. Germline loops: CDR1 SNHLY, CDR2 FYNNEI. The V and J ends lost 2 bases and 5 bases, in that order; junction bases with no gene match: 12. The chain's CDR3 is CASSEPRTGPGDQPQHF. CDR3 nucleotide sequence: TGTGCCAGCAGTGAACCGAGGACAGGCCCCGGCGATCAGCCCCAGCATTTT.

The gene calls are TRBV27 and TRBJ1-3; 7 bases line up with TRBD1. V gave up 5 bases and J gave up 2 bases; unmatched junction bases: 12. The CDR3 runs 17 residues. CDR1 MNHEY and CDR2 SMNVEV come from the germline V gene (reference sequence). CDR3 sequence (DNA): TGTGCCAGCAGTCCACTAGGGACAGCTCGTACTGGAAACACCATATATTTT. Translation gives CASSPLGTARTGNTIYF.

The gene calls are TRBV20-1 and TRBJ1-1; D perhaps matches TRBD1 (5 bases). Germline V lookup: CDR1 DFQATT, CDR2 SNEGSKA (reference sequence). Trimming left V 5 bases short and J 1 base short, with 17 bases between. The CDR3 totals 15 residues. The CDR3 here is CSAPHPGRSNTEAFF. CDR3 DNA: TGCAGTGCTCCCCACCCGGGACGATCGAACACTGAAGCTTTCTTT.

This clonotype was seen a handful of times. This chain joins TRBV29-1 and TRBJ1-3, with D uncertain. Trimming left V 5 bases short and J 0 bases short, with 14 bases between. The CDR3 is 15 residues long. Germline-derived CDR1 and CDR2 are SQVTM and ANQGSEA. This chain's CDR3 is CSVQFRASSGNTIYF. Written as DNA, the CDR3 is TGCAGCGTTCAATTTAGGGCTTCCTCTGGAAACACCATATATTTT.

This clonotype was seen at least ten times. The chain combines TRBV20-1 with TRBJ1-6; TRBD1 matches at 12 bases. There are 13 residues in the CDR3. V shed 6 bases and J 10 bases; nucleotides not matched to a gene: 4. Germline CDR1 and CDR2: DFQATT and SNEGSKA (reference sequence). For the CDR3, the DNA is TGCAGTGCCCCGGGACAGGGGGCCTCACCCCTCCACTTT. Translated: CSAPGQGASPLHF.

This clonotype has just a few counts. The chain recombines TRBV25-1 with TRBJ2-5; 14 nucleotides match TRBD2. This CDR3 is 17 amino acids long. Germline V gene lookup returns CDR1 MGHDK and CDR2 SYGVNS. V was clipped by 3 bases and J by 5 bases; unmatched bases: 8. The CDR3 reads CASSDPGLAGGGETQYF. CDR3 nucleotides: TGTGCCAGCAGTGATCCCGGACTAGCGGGGGGCGGGGAGACCCAGTACTTC.

The gene calls are TRBV7-2 and TRBJ1-1; 7 bases fit TRBD1. J was trimmed by 9 bases and V by 7 bases; bases with no gene match: 11. This CDR3 is built from 13 residues. The germline gives CDR1 SGHTA, CDR2 FQGNSA. CDR3 protein: CASTETGLGKAFF. CDR3 bases: TGTGCCAGCACCGAGACAGGGTTAGGAAAAGCTTTCTTT. Based on the CDR3 plus reference TRBV7-2 and TRBJ1-1, the full variable domain is GAGVSQSPSNKVTEKGKDVELRCDPISGHTALYWYRQSLGQGLEFLIYFQGNSAPDKSGLPSDRFSAERTGGSVSTLTIQRTQQEDSAVYLCASTETGLGKAFFGQGTRLTVV.

V and J are TRBV10-3 and TRBJ1-3; D may be TRBD1 (6 bases). Germline V gene data show CDR1 as ENHRY and CDR2 as SYGVKD. The CDR3 has 17 amino acids. V lost 1 base to trimming and J lost 0 bases, with 13 bases between them. The CDR3 protein is CAISELMTGGSGNTIYF. CDR3 coding DNA: TGTGCCATCAGTGAGTTGATGACAGGAGGCTCTGGAAACACCATATATTTT.

The rearrangement uses TRBV12-3 or TRBV12-4 and TRBJ2-1; no firm D call. The CDR3 has 12 amino acids. Trimming shortened V by 2 bases and J by 5 bases, and 4 bases separated the two germline ends. CDR3 residues: CASSLINNEQFF. The DNA of the CDR3 is TGTGCCAGCAGTTTAATCAACAATGAGCAGTTCTTC.

This clonotype was counted between two and nine times. The chain employs TRBV20-1 and TRBJ1-2, with D perhaps TRBD1 (5 bases). V was shortened by 6 bases and J by 2 bases, with 16 bases between the two germline ends. Per germline, CDR1 DFQATT and CDR2 SNEGSKA (reference sequence). This CDR3 is 14 amino acids long. CDR3 sequence reads: CSAQRGPLNYGYTF. CDR3 sequence (DNA): TGCAGTGCCCAGAGGGGACCACTAAACTATGGCTACACCTTC.

The sample holds many counts of this clonotype. The chain couples TRBV12-3 or TRBV12-4 to TRBJ1-4, with D perhaps TRBD1 (6 bases). The CDR3 has 14 amino acids. Between the trimmed V and J ends, which lost 7 bases and 3 bases, there was a span of 12 bases. This CDR3 reads CASTQGHANEKLFF. CDR3 sequence (DNA): TGTGCCAGCACCCAGGGACACGCTAATGAAAAACTGTTTTTT.

This rearrangement joins TRBV30 to TRBJ1-6; possibly TRBD1 for D (6 bases). Germline V gene sequence: CDR1 GTSNPN, CDR2 SVGIG (reference sequence). CDR3 length: 14 residues. V was clipped by 0 bases and J by 9 bases, with 12 bases between them. The CDR3: CAWSVRGSTSPLHF. CDR3 DNA sequence: TGTGCCTGGAGTGTGAGGGGGAGTACTTCACCCCTCCACTTT.

V gene TRBV12-3 or TRBV12-4 combines with J gene TRBJ2-6; TRBD1 matches 7 bases. There are 17 residues in the CDR3. V lost 6 bases, J lost 3 bases, and 11 bases stayed unmatched. CDR3 protein: CASRTDRQGSGANVLTF. CDR3 in DNA: TGTGCCAGCAGAACAGATCGACAGGGCAGTGGGGCCAACGTCCTGACTTTC.

This chain links TRBV5-1 with TRBJ2-7, with D possibly matching TRBD1 (6 bases). The CDR3 extends over 15 amino acids. The germline V gene has CDR1 SGHRS and CDR2 YFSETQ. The germline V and J ends were trimmed by 4 bases and 5 bases, with 19 bases remaining between them. CDR3 in DNA: TGCGCCAGCAGCGTCGGGACAATTAGAGTCGACGAGCAGTACTTC. Translation gives CASSVGTIRVDEQYF.

This clonotype appeared many times. The chain joins TRBV10-3 to TRBJ1-1; no reliable D call. Germline-derived CDR1 and CDR2 are ENHRY and SYGVKD. CDR3 length: 15 amino acids. Trimming removed 0 bases from V and 2 bases from J, with 10 bases in between. CDR3 amino acids: CAISESQDLNTEAFF. For the CDR3, the DNA is TGTGCCATCAGTGAGTCGCAGGATCTTAACACTGAAGCTTTCTTT.

This clonotype has a handful of counts. The rearrangement uses TRBV20-1 and TRBJ1-1, with D possibly matching TRBD1 (6 bases). Germline V gene lookup returns CDR1 DFQATT and CDR2 SNEGSKA (reference sequence). This CDR3 is built from 14 residues. The ends were cut back, 3 bases at V and 5 bases at J, with 16 bases in the middle. CDR3 sequence reads: CSARRGNRRTEAFF. The CDR3 DNA sequence: TGCAGTGCTAGGAGGGGGAACCGGCGAACTGAAGCTTTCTTT.

In its sample, this clonotype was seen a few times. The chain has TRBV11-2 and TRBJ2-2; D remains unclear. Germline lookup yields CDR1 SGHAT and CDR2 FQNNGV. The CDR3 runs to 15 residues. Between the trimmed V and J ends, which lost 1 base and 1 base, there was a span of 7 bases. CDR3 region: CASSLGNQNTGELFF. CDR3 nucleotide sequence: TGTGCCAGCAGCTTAGGAAACCAGAACACCGGGGAGCTGTTTTTT.

This chain uses TRBV25-1 with TRBJ2-2, with D perhaps TRBD2 (5 bases). Germline CDR1 reads MGHDK; CDR2 reads SYGVNS. The CDR3 runs 11 residues. Trimming stripped 8 bases from V and 5 bases from J, with 6 bases between. CDR3 nucleotides: TGTGCCAGCGGGGAGACCGGGGAGCTGTTTTTT. Translation gives CASGETGELFF.

The V gene is TRBV7-2, the J gene TRBJ2-3; 13 positions agree with TRBD2. The CDR3 is made up of 15 amino acids. With 5 bases clipped from V and 7 bases from J, the junction kept 6 bases outside the gene matches. Germline values: CDR1 SGHTA, CDR2 FQGNSA. CDR3 sequence (DNA): TGTGCCAGCAGCCTGGGACTAGCGGGGACTCATACGCAGTATTTT. Translating it yields CASSLGLAGTHTQYF.

This clonotype was recorded a few times. The chain combines TRBV7-6 with TRBJ2-5, with D perhaps TRBD2 (6 bases). The CDR3 length is 15 residues. With 5 bases removed from V and 5 bases from J, the gap between germline ends came to 18 bases. The germline CDR1 and CDR2 sequences are SGHVS and FNYEAQ. DNA for the CDR3: TGTGCCAGCAGCGCTTCGACTCTCGGAGGGGAGACCCAGTACTTC. It encodes CASSASTLGGETQYF. Supplemented by reference TRBV7-6 and TRBJ2-5, the full variable domain reads GAGVSQSPRYKVTKRGQDVALRCDPISGHVSLYWYRQALGQGPEFLTYFNYEAQQDKSGLPNDRFSAERPEGSISTLTIQRTEQRDSAMYRCASSASTLGGETQYFGPGTRLLVL.

The CDR3, as DNA: TGCGCCAGCAGCCAACCCACCCTGGGCGTTAGCAATCAGCCCCAGCATTTT. Translation: CASSQPTLGVSNQPQHF. The chain couples TRBV4-1 to TRBJ1-5, with D unclear. The CDR3 length is 17 residues. V lost 2 bases to trimming and J lost 0 bases, with 14 bases between them. CDR1 and CDR2 (germline): MGHRA, YSYEKL.

The rearrangement joins TRBV20-1 to TRBJ2-3; tentative D call: TRBD2 (6 bases). Trimming shortened V by 3 bases and J by 2 bases, and 18 bases separated the two germline ends. Germline loops: CDR1 DFQATT, CDR2 SNEGSKA (reference sequence). The CDR3 runs to 16 residues. The CDR3 DNA sequence: TGCAGTGCTAGGGGGGGACTCTGGCCGTACACAGATACGCAGTATTTT. Protein: CSARGGLWPYTDTQYF.